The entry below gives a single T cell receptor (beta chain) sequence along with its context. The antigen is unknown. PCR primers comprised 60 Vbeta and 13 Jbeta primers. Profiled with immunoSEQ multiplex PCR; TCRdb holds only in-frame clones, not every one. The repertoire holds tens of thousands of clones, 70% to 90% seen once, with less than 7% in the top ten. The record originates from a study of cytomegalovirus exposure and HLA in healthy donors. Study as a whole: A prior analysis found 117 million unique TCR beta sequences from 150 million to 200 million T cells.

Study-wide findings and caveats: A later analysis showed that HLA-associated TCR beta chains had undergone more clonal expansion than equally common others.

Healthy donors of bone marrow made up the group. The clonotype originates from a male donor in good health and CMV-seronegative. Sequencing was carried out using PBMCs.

CDR3 loop: CASSKAGREETQYF. DNA for the CDR3: TGCGCCAGCAGCAAGGCGGGGCGAGAAGAGACCCAGTACTTC. The chain couples TRBV5-1 to TRBJ2-5; D is perhaps TRBD2 (6 bases). The V gene lost 4 bases and the J gene lost 3 bases, with 13 bases spanning the gap. The germline V gene has CDR1 SGHRS and CDR2 YFSETQ. The CDR3 runs 14 residues.